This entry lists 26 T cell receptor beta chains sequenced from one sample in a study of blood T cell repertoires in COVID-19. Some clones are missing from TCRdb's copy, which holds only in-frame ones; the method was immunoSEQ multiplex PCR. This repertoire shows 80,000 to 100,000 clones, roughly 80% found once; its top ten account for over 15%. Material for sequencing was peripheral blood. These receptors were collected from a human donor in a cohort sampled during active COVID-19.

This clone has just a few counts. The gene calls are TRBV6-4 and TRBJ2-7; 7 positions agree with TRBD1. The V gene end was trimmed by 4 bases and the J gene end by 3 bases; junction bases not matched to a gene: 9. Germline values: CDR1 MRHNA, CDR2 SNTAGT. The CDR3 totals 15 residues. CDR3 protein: CASSVLDRSSYEQYF. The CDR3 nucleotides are TGTGCCAGCAGTGTACTGGACAGGTCAAGCTACGAGCAGTACTTC.

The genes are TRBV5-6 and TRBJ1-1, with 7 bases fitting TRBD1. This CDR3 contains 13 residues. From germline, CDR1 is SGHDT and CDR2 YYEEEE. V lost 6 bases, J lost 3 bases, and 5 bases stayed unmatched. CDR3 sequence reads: CASNPGGYTEAFF. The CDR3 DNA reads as TGTGCCAGCAATCCAGGGGGGTACACTGAAGCTTTCTTT.

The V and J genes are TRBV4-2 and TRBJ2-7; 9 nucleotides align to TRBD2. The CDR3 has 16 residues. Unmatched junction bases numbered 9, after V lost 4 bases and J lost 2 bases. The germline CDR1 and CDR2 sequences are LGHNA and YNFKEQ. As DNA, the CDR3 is TGTGCCAGCAGCCTTCAAGGGACTAGCTCTACCTACGAGCAGTACTTC. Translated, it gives CASSLQGTSSTYEQYF.

DNA of the CDR3: TGTGCCACCAGTAGAGCGGGGACCCAAGAGACCCAGTACTTC. Protein: CATSRAGTQETQYF. The rearrangement links TRBV24-1 to TRBJ2-5; 7 positions agree with TRBD2. Germline V gene sequence: CDR1 KGHDR, CDR2 SFDVKD. The CDR3 sequence is 14 residues long. After removal of 6 bases from V and 1 base from J, the junction contained 4 bases not matched to a gene.

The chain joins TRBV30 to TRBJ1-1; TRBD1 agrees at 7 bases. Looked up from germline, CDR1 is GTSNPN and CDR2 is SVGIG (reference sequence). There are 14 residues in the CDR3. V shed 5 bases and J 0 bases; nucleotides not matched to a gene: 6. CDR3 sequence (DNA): TGTGCCTGGGACAGGGTTCCCGTGAACACTGAAGCTTTCTTT. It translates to CAWDRVPVNTEAFF. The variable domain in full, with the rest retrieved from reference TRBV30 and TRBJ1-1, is SQTIHQWPATLVQPVGSPLSLECTVEGTSNPNLYWYRQAAGRGLQLLFYSVGIGQISSEVPQNLSASRPQDRQFILSSKKLLLSDSGFYLCAWDRVPVNTEAFFGQGTRLTVV.

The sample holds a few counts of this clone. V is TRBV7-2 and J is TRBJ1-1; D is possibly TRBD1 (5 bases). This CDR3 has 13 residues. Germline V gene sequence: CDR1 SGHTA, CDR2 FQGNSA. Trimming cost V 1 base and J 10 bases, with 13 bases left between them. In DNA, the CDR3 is TGTGCCAGCAGCTTAGTCCACGGGGGTGGAGCTTTCTTT. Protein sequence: CASSLVHGGGAFF.

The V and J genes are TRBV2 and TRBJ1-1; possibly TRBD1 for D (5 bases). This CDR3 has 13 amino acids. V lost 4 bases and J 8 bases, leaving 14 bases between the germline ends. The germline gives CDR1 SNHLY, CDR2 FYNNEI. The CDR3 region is CASSVNRKGEAFF. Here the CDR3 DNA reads TGTGCCAGCAGTGTCAACCGGAAGGGGGAAGCTTTCTTT. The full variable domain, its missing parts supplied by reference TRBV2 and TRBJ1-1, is EPEVTQTPSHQVTQMGQEVILRCVPISNHLYFYWYRQILGQKVEFLVSFYNNEISEKSEIFDDQFSVERPDGSNFTLKIRSTKLEDSAMYFCASSVNRKGEAFFGQGTRLTVV.

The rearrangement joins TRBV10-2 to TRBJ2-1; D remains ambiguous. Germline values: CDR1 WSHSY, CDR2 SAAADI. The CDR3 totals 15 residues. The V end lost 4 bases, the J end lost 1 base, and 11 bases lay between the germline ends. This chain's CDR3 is CASSAVFSSYNEQFF. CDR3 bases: TGCGCCAGCAGTGCGGTGTTCTCGTCCTACAATGAGCAGTTCTTC.

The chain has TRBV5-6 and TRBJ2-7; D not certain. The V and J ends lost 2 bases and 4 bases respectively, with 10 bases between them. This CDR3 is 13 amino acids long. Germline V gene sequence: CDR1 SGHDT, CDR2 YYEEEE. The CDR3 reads CASSFPDLYEQYF. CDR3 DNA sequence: TGTGCCAGCAGCTTTCCAGACTTATACGAGCAGTACTTC.

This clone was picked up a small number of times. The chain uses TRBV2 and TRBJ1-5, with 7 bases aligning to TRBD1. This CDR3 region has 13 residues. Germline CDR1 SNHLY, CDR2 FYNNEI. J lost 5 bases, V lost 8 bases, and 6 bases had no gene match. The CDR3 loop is CASEDRPDQPQHF. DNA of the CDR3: TGTGCCAGCGAGGACAGGCCAGATCAGCCCCAGCATTTT.

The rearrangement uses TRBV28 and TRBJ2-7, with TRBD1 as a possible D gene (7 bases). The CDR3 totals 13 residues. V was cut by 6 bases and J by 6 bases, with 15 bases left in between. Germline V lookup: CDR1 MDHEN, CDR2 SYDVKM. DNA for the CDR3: TGTGCCAGCAGCTCCCGGCAGGGGGGCGAGCAGTACTTC. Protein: CASSSRQGGEQYF. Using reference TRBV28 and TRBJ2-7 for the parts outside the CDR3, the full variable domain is DVKVTQSSRYLVKRTGEKVFLECVQDMDHENMFWYRQDPGLGLRLIYFSYDVKMKEKGDIPEGYSVSREKKERFSLILESASTNQTSMYLCASSSRQGGEQYFGPGTRLTVT.

The CDR3 nucleotides read TGTGCCAGCAGCCCCCGGGGGGGCCCCACTGAAGCTTTCTTT. This sequence encodes CASSPRGGPTEAFF. This chain uses TRBV7-9 with TRBJ1-1, with D maybe TRBD1 (6 bases). V was pared by 5 bases and J by 4 bases, with 14 bases between. The CDR3 covers 14 residues. Germline V gene lookup returns CDR1 SEHNR and CDR2 FQNEAQ (reference sequence).

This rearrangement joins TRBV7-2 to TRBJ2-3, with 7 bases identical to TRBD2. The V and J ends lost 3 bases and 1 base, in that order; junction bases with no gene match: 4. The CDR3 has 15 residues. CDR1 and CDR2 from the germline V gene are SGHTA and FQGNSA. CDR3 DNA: TGTGCCAGCAGCTTGGTAGCGGGTCGCACAGATACGCAGTATTTT. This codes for CASSLVAGRTDTQYF.

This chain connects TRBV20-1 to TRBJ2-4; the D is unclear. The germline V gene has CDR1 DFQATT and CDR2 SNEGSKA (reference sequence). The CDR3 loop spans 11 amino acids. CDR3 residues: CSTRKWNIQYF. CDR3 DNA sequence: TGCAGCACGAGAAAGTGGAACATTCAGTACTTC.

CDR3 nucleotides: TGTGCCACCAGCAGAGGAAACGGGAGGGCTCAAGAGACCCAGTACTTC. It specifies CATSRGNGRAQETQYF. The V gene is TRBV15, the J gene TRBJ2-5; 8 nucleotides line up with TRBD2. This CDR3 has 16 residues. Losses at the gene ends were 1 base for V and 2 bases for J; bases not matched to a gene: 6. Looked up from germline, CDR1 is LNHNV and CDR2 is YYDKDF (reference sequence).

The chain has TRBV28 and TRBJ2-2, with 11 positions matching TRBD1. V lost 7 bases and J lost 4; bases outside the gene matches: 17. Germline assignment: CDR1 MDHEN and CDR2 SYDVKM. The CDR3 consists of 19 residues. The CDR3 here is CASKALGQGALYGTGELFF. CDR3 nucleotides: TGTGCCAGCAAGGCTTTAGGACAGGGGGCTCTATATGGCACCGGGGAGCTGTTTTTT.

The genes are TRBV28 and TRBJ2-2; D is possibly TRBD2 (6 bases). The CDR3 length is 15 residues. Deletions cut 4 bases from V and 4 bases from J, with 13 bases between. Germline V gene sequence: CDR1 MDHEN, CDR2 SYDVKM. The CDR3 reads CASSSSAEGTGELFF. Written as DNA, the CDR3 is TGTGCCAGCAGTTCTAGCGCCGAGGGCACCGGGGAGCTGTTTTTT.

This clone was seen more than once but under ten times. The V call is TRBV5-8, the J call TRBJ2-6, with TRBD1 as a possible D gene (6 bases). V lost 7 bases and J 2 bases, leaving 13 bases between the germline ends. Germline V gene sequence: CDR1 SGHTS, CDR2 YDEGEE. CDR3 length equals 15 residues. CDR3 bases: TGTGCCAGCTCACAGGGAGTAACTGGGGCCAACGTCCTGACTTTC. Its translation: CASSQGVTGANVLTF.

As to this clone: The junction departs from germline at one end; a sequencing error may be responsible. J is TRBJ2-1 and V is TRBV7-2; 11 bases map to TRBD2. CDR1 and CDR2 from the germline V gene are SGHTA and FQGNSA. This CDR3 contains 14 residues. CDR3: CASSIAGGSNEQFF. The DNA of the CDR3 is TGTGCCAGCAGCATAGCGGGAGGGTCCAATGAGCAGTTCTTC. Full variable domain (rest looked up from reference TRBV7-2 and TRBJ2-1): GAGVSQSPSNKVTEKGKDVELRCDPISGHTALYWYRQSLGQGLEFLIYFQGNSAPDKSGLPSDRFSAERTGGSVSTLTIQRTQQEDSAVYLCASSIAGGSNEQFFGPGTRLTVL.

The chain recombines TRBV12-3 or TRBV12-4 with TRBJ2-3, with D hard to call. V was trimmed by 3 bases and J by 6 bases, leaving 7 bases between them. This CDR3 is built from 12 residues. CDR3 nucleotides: TGTGCCAGCAGTTTGTCACTCGATACGCAGTATTTT. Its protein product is CASSLSLDTQYF.

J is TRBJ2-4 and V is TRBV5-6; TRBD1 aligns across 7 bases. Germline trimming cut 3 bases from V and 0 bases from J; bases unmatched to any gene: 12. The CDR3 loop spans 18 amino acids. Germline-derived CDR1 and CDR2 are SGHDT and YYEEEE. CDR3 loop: CASSSTHGTAIAKNIQYF. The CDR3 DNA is TGTGCCAGCAGCTCCACCCACGGGACAGCTATAGCCAAAAACATTCAGTACTTC. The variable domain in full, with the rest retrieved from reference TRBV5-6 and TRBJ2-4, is DAGVTQSPTHLIKTRGQQVTLRCSPKSGHDTVSWYQQALGQGPQFIFQYYEEEERQRGNFPDRFSGHQFPNYSSELNVNALLLGDSALYLCASSSTHGTAIAKNIQYFGAGTRLSVL.

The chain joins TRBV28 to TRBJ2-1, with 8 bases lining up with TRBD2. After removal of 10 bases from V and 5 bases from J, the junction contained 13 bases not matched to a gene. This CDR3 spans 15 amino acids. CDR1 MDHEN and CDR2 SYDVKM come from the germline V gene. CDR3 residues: CATGLGAGDNNEQFF. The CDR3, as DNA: TGTGCCACCGGCCTAGGAGCGGGGGACAACAATGAGCAGTTCTTC. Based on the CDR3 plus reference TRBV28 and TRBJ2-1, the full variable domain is DVKVTQSSRYLVKRTGEKVFLECVQDMDHENMFWYRQDPGLGLRLIYFSYDVKMKEKGDIPEGYSVSREKKERFSLILESASTNQTSMYLCATGLGAGDNNEQFFGPGTRLTVL.

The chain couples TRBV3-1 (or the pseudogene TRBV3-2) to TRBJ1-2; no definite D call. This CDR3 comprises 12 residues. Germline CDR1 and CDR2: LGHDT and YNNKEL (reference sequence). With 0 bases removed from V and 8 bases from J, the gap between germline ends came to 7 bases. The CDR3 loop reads CASSQDLLGYTF. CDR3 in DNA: TGTGCCAGCAGCCAAGATCTACTGGGCTACACCTTC.

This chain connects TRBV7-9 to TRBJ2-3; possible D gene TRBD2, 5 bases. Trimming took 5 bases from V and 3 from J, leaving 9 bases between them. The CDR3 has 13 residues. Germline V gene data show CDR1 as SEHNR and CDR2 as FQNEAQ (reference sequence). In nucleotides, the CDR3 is TGTGCCAGCAGCCTCAGCGGAACAGATACGCAGTATTTT. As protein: CASSLSGTDTQYF.

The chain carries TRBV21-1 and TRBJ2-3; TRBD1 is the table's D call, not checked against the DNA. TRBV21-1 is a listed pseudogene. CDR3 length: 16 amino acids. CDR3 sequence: CASSKAPGTDTDTQYF. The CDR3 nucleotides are TGTGCCAGCAGCAAAGCACCAGGAACAGACACAGATACGCAGTATTTT.

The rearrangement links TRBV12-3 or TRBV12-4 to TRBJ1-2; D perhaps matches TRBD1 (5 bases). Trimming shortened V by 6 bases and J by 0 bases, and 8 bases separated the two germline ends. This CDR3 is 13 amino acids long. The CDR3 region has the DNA TGTGCCAGCAGGCAGGGTTCTAACTATGGCTACACCTTC. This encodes CASRQGSNYGYTF.